One and the same sample provided the 3 T cell receptor beta chains below, sequenced in a study of T cells after yellow fever vaccination. TCRdb independently ran MiXCR on the 5' RACE reads; one entry per CDR3 protein. The sample records 400,000 or so distinct CDR3 sequences, about 9.9% being singletons. The material sequenced was PBMCs, taken on the day of the first yellow fever vaccination. These receptors originate from a man aged 18 to 35 who received the YFV17D yellow fever vaccine.

This clonotype was observed many times. The chain has TRBV20-1 and TRBJ2-1; 8 positions match TRBD1. The CDR3 loop spans 15 amino acids. V trimming: 2 bases; J trimming: 4 bases; junction bases outside the gene matches: 7. CDR1 DFQATT and CDR2 SNEGSKA come from the germline V gene (reference sequence). CDR3 sequence: CSARSPGQAYNEQFF. Here the CDR3 DNA reads TGCAGTGCTAGATCACCGGGACAGGCATACAATGAGCAGTTCTTC.

This clonotype was observed a handful of times. This chain's CDR3 is CASSLSIAQPQHF. In nucleotides, the CDR3 is TGTGCCAGCAGCCTGTCAATAGCTCAGCCCCAGCATTTT. The chain couples TRBV3-1 to TRBJ1-5; D is undetermined. Germline V gene data show CDR1 as LGHDT and CDR2 as YNNKEL (reference sequence). Trimming took 4 bases from V and 6 from J, leaving 10 bases between them. This CDR3 comprises 13 residues.

The chain links TRBV29-1 to TRBJ1-1; unclear D gene. CDR1 SQVTM and CDR2 ANQGSEA come from the germline V gene. Trimming shortened V by 7 bases and J by 6 bases, and 9 bases separated the two germline ends. The CDR3 extends over 10 amino acids. In nucleotides, the CDR3 is TGCAGCGCTGCCGGCCCTGAAGCTTTCTTT. Its protein product is CSAAGPEAFF.